Shown below are 21 T cell receptor beta chains from a single sample sequenced in a study of cytomegalovirus exposure and HLA in healthy donors. Vbeta (60) and Jbeta (13) primers were used in the PCR. TCRdb's table, derived via immunoSEQ multiplex PCR, lists solely in-frame clones and lacks some. The repertoire has more than 55,000 clones, roughly four fifths of them found once; the top ten carry over 8.5%. Sequenced input: PBMCs. The receptors shown here come from a woman aged 55-75 years in good health and CMV-seropositive.

V is TRBV23-1 and J is TRBJ2-3, with D possibly matching TRBD2 (8 bases). TRBV23-1 is an ORF for which the function is uncertain. Trimming removed 3 bases at V and 2 bases at J, with 15 bases between. This CDR3 is built from 16 residues. The CDR3 loop reads CASSQSGGTVTDTQYF. CDR3 coding DNA: TGCGCCAGCAGTCAGTCGGGGGGGACAGTCACAGATACGCAGTATTTT.

This clone was seen only a few times. This chain connects TRBV7-9 to TRBJ2-2; 7 nucleotides match TRBD1. The V gene end was trimmed by 3 bases and the J gene end by 3 bases; junction bases not matched to a gene: 10. The length of the CDR3 is 17 residues. CDR1 is SEHNR, CDR2 FQNEAQ, per germline (reference sequence). The CDR3: CASSFPPGQHYTGELFF. The CDR3 nucleotides are TGTGCCAGCAGCTTTCCGCCGGGACAGCATTACACCGGGGAGCTGTTTTTT.

The chain combines TRBV28 with TRBJ1-3; 7 nucleotides line up with TRBD1. V lost 8 bases and J lost 4; bases outside the gene matches: 5. CDR1 is MDHEN, CDR2 SYDVKM, per germline. The CDR3 spans 13 residues. DNA of the CDR3: TGTGCCAGCCCAGACAGGGCAGGAAACACCATATATTTT. Translated: CASPDRAGNTIYF. Looking up the rest from reference TRBV28 and TRBJ1-3 gives the full variable domain: DVKVTQSSRYLVKRTGEKVFLECVQDMDHENMFWYRQDPGLGLRLIYFSYDVKMKEKGDIPEGYSVSREKKERFSLILESASTNQTSMYLCASPDRAGNTIYFGEGSWLTVV.

This rearrangement joins TRBV28 to TRBJ1-1, with 7 positions matching TRBD1. The germline gives CDR1 MDHEN, CDR2 SYDVKM. CDR3 size: 14 residues. V shed 3 bases and J 1 base; nucleotides not matched to a gene: 2. The CDR3 DNA reads as TGTGCCAGCAGTTTGGGACAGACGAACACTGAAGCTTTCTTT. Translated, it gives CASSLGQTNTEAFF.

This clone was observed a handful of times. The rearrangement links TRBV7-9 to TRBJ1-4; TRBD1 matches 8 bases. This CDR3 region has 17 residues. J was trimmed by 7 bases and V by 1 base; bases with no gene match: 11. Germline V gene lookup returns CDR1 SEHNR and CDR2 FQNEAQ (reference sequence). This chain's CDR3 is CASSLGQGRDSGEKLFF. CDR3 bases: TGTGCCAGCAGCTTAGGACAGGGGAGGGATTCAGGTGAAAAACTGTTTTTT.

This chain joins TRBV5-1 and TRBJ1-2; D not resolved. V gave up 7 bases and J gave up 4 bases, with 8 bases separating them. Germline V gene lookup returns CDR1 SGHRS and CDR2 YFSETQ. There are 11 residues in the CDR3. CDR3 amino acids: CASGEGYGYTF. In DNA, the CDR3 is TGCGCCAGCGGAGAAGGCTATGGCTACACCTTC.

This chain uses TRBV5-1 with TRBJ2-5; TRBD2 is a possible D gene (5 bases). The J call may be incorrect, as the DNA end agrees better with TRBJ2-7. Germline values: CDR1 SGHRS, CDR2 YFSETQ. There are 12 residues in the CDR3. This chain's CDR3 is CASSSAPDEQYF. CDR3 sequence (DNA): TGCGCCAGCAGTAGCGCGCCGGACGAGCAGTACTTC.

V gene TRBV7-2 combines with J gene TRBJ2-5; TRBD2 matches 11 bases. The J call is in doubt because the DNA end fits TRBJ2-7 better. Looked up from germline, CDR1 is SGHTA and CDR2 is FQGNSA. This CDR3 has 17 amino acids. CDR3 sequence (DNA): TGTGCCAGCAGCTTAGCGTGGGGGACTAGCGGCTCCTACGAGCAGTACTTC. It yields the protein CASSLAWGTSGSYEQYF.

J is TRBJ2-1 and V is TRBV4-1; 9 bases match TRBD1. CDR1 MGHRA and CDR2 YSYEKL come from the germline V gene. The CDR3 is 15 residues long. J was trimmed by 7 bases and V by 3 bases; bases with no gene match: 7. The CDR3 is CASSQLQGAKNEQFF. Written as DNA, the CDR3 is TGCGCCAGCAGCCAGCTACAGGGGGCCAAAAATGAGCAGTTCTTC.

In regard to this clone: An end of the junction does not agree with germline; a read error may underlie this. V is TRBV4-1 and J is TRBJ1-1, with D hard to call. The length of the CDR3 is 13 residues. The germline V gene encodes CDR1 MGHRA and CDR2 YSYEKL. CDR3 nucleotide sequence: TGCGTCAGCAGCCTGACAAGGAACACTGAAGCTTTCTTT. Translated: CVSSLTRNTEAFF.

This sequence joins TRBV7-9 and TRBJ1-1, with D possibly TRBD1 on 5 matching bases. Per germline, CDR1 SEHNR and CDR2 FQNEAQ (reference sequence). This CDR3 region has 14 residues. V was trimmed by 1 base and J by 7 bases, leaving 13 bases between them. In DNA, the CDR3 is TGTGCCAGCAGCTTAGGACTGGTAAGGGGTGAAGCTTTCTTT. Encoded protein: CASSLGLVRGEAFF.

This chain uses TRBV10-1 with TRBJ2-3; tentative D call: TRBD2 (7 bases). V was pared by 2 bases and J by 3 bases, with 18 bases between. Per germline, CDR1 WNHNN and CDR2 SYGVQD (reference sequence). The CDR3 covers 17 residues. The CDR3 protein is CASSEVPGGRGTDTQYF. CDR3 DNA sequence: TGCGCCAGCAGTGAGGTCCCGGGGGGCCGCGGAACAGATACGCAGTATTTT.

This clone turned up a few times. This chain links TRBV5-1 with TRBJ2-2; a weak D match, TRBD1 (7 bases). This CDR3 has 16 residues. Germline assignment: CDR1 SGHRS and CDR2 YFSETQ. The germline V and J ends were trimmed by 6 bases and 1 base, with 16 bases remaining between them. CDR3 protein: CASTRQGGKNTGELFF. The CDR3 DNA reads as TGCGCCAGCACACGACAGGGCGGGAAGAACACCGGGGAGCTGTTTTTT.

The rearrangement links TRBV21-1 to TRBJ2-7; TRBD1 is taken as the D call from the table, unchecked against the DNA. TRBV21-1 corresponds to a pseudogene. The CDR3 covers 16 residues. CDR3 region: CASHSLRDREFYEQYF. The CDR3 DNA is TGTGCCAGCCACTCACTCCGGGACAGGGAGTTCTACGAGCAGTACTTC.

This chain links TRBV12-5 with TRBJ1-1; D not certain. This CDR3 spans 16 amino acids. V lost 3 bases and J lost 1, with 15 bases in between. Germline-derived CDR1 and CDR2 are LGHNT and FRNRAP. The CDR3 region is CASGFGAGSGNTEAFF. CDR3 DNA sequence: TGTGCTAGTGGTTTTGGAGCCGGGTCGGGGAACACTGAAGCTTTCTTT.

This chain joins TRBV30 and TRBJ2-7; D is undetermined. Germline CDR1 is GTSNPN and CDR2 is SVGIG (reference sequence). This CDR3 has 14 residues. The germline V and J ends were trimmed by 0 bases and 2 bases, with 11 bases remaining between them. The CDR3 sequence is CAWSVGGTAYEQYF. The CDR3 DNA reads TGTGCCTGGAGTGTAGGTGGCACAGCCTACGAGCAGTACTTC.

V gene TRBV13 combines with J gene TRBJ2-7, with TRBD2 matching 12 bases. Per germline, CDR1 PRHDT and CDR2 FYEKMQ (reference sequence). V lost 5 bases, J lost 4 bases, and 9 bases stayed unmatched. The CDR3 has 16 amino acids. This chain's CDR3 is CASSPRALAGGYEQYF. The CDR3 bases are TGTGCCAGCAGCCCACGGGCCCTAGCGGGAGGGTACGAGCAGTACTTC.

The chain has TRBV4-1 and TRBJ2-1; the match to TRBD2 covers 14 bases. Germline V lookup: CDR1 MGHRA, CDR2 YSYEKL. V lost 2 bases, J lost 16 bases, and 13 bases stayed unmatched. The CDR3 extends over 16 amino acids. CDR3 sequence reads: CASSQSRLAGGLLRFF. As DNA, the CDR3 is TGCGCCAGCAGCCAATCCCGACTAGCGGGGGGGCTATTGCGCTTCTTC.

For this clone: Distinct nucleotide sequences in the sample also encode this CDR3. The chain carries TRBV19 and TRBJ1-5; 9 bases match TRBD1. CDR1 LNHDA and CDR2 SQIVND come from the germline V gene (reference sequence). The junction had 4 bases not matched to a gene; V was cut back by 3 bases and J by 4 bases. This CDR3 is built from 15 residues. This CDR3 reads CASSITGGSNQPQHF. The CDR3 DNA reads as TGTGCCAGTAGTATTACAGGGGGCTCTAATCAGCCCCAGCATTTT. The entire variable domain, with the rest obtained from reference TRBV19 and TRBJ1-5, is as follows: DGGITQSPKYLFRKEGQNVTLSCEQNLNHDAMYWYRQDPGQGLRLIYYSQIVNDFQKGDIAEGYSVSREKKESFPLTVTSAQKNPTAFYLCASSITGGSNQPQHFGDGTRLSIL.

This chain uses TRBV7-8 with TRBJ2-7, with TRBD2 as a possible D gene (5 bases). The CDR3 length is 14 residues. CDR1 and CDR2 (germline): SGHVS, FQNEAQ. The V end lost 4 bases, the J end lost 0 bases, and 10 bases lay between the germline ends. The CDR3 coding sequence is TGTGCCAGCAGCTCGAGGGCGTACTCCTACGAGCAGTACTTC. Translation gives CASSSRAYSYEQYF.

The rearrangement uses TRBV6-6 and TRBJ1-4; D perhaps matches TRBD1 (6 bases). CDR1 and CDR2 (germline): MNHNY, SVGAGI (reference sequence). V was trimmed by 4 bases and J by 6 bases, leaving 9 bases between them. The CDR3 has 13 amino acids. The chain's CDR3 is CASSLEGDEKLFF. DNA of the CDR3: TGTGCCAGCAGTTTAGAGGGGGATGAAAAACTGTTTTTT.